There are many counts of the clone carrying this T cell receptor (beta chain). This entry comes from a study of T cell repertoires in cytomegalovirus infection. TCRdb fed the reads into MiXCR, producing one record per CDR3 protein. The sample holds nearly 650,000 distinct CDR3 sequences, roughly 26% seen once. Germline values: CDR1 SNHLY, CDR2 FYNNEI. The V end lost 5 bases, the J end lost 2 bases, and 21 bases lay between the germline ends. The CDR3 spans 17 residues. The source is a human donor in good health (CMV status not recorded). Some clones in this sample may be carry-over from other donors' samples. The V call is TRBV2, the J call TRBJ2-5; no clear D gene. Sequenced: CD8+ T cells from PBMCs. The CDR3 region has the DNA TGTGCCAGCAGTAGTGATAACTTCCCCTCCGGTCAAGAGACCCAGTACTTC. Translating it yields CASSSDNFPSGQETQYF.